Listed below are T cell receptor beta chains from one sample, sequenced in a study of blood T cell repertoires in COVID-19. TCRdb's copy holds only in-frame clones and misses some; the assay was immunoSEQ multiplex PCR. The data show roughly 160,000 clones, approximately 80% seen once. The sample comprised PBMCs or T cells enriched from blood (not recorded which). The receptor set was obtained from a woman aged 55-69 years who had recovered from COVID-19. Each CDR3 is given with its conserved first and last residue. The size of a clone is reported for some rows only, either as once, few or many, or as a class for expanded clones.

>TRBJ1-2|few|TRBV6-5
CASSQTGDDGYTF
>TRBJ2-7|NA|TRBV5-1
CASSRSGTSYEQYF
>TRBJ1-2|NA|TRBV29-1
CSVAWSGGYTF
>TRBJ1-1|NA|TRBV12-3/TRBV12-4
CASSFGGEVAFF
>TRBJ1-3|NA|TRBV9
CASSVATTEHSGNTIYF
>TRBJ1-1|NA|TRBV5-8
CASSSWTDLNTEAFF
>TRBJ1-3|NA|TRBV2
CASSRKGRRTGVEGGNTIYF
>TRBJ1-1|NA|TRBV2
CASSPGLRGTEAFF
>TRBJ2-5|NA|TRBV2
CASRGGRGRRQETQYF
>TRBJ2-4|NA|TRBV7-2
CASSLRGVTNIQYF
>TRBJ1-2|NA|TRBV5-1
CASSLGGPNYGYTF
>TRBJ1-1|NA|TRBV18
CASSPENMNTEAFF
>TRBJ2-4|NA|TRBV11-2
CASSLDRQNIQYF
>TRBJ1-5|NA|TRBV19
CASSRRGGLGGNQPQHF
>TRBJ2-2|NA|TRBV10-3
CAISPGASTGELFF
>TRBJ2-1|NA|TRBV2
CASSELAEYNEQFF
>TRBJ1-2|NA|TRBV12-3/TRBV12-4
CASSQDGHPGYTF
>TRBJ2-1|many|TRBV18
CASSPNRVEGNEQFF
>TRBJ2-1|few|TRBV5-4
CASSLSGLPRIYNEQFF
>TRBJ2-1|NA|TRBV25-1
CASSDFRPGGLNEQFF